What follows are 26 T cell receptor beta chains derived from one specimen sequenced in a study of CD8 T cells in seronegative destructive rheumatoid arthritis. The protocol was immunoSEQ multiplex PCR, while the TCRdb copy is restricted to in-frame clones and leaves out a portion. The table shows thousands of clones, with 55% to 75% occurring only once. Sequencing was done on a sample of CD8+ T cells from blood. The receptor set was obtained from a woman in her fifties or sixties with seronegative destructive rheumatoid arthritis.

This clone showed up just a few times. The chain links TRBV2 to TRBJ1-1; D not certain. V shed 6 bases and J shed 0 bases, with 8 bases lying between them. The V gene's germline CDR1 is SNHLY and CDR2 FYNNEI. The CDR3 runs to 13 residues. In DNA, the CDR3 is TGTGCCAGCAGGGGGAGTATGAACACTGAAGCTTTCTTT. This encodes CASRGSMNTEAFF.

The V gene is TRBV6-1, the J gene TRBJ2-5; no reliable D call. Germline loops: CDR1 MNHNS, CDR2 SASEGT. V was shortened by 1 base and J by 3 bases, with 15 bases between the two germline ends. The CDR3 contains 16 residues. DNA for the CDR3: TGTGCCAGCAGTGAAGTAAAGACTTCCGTGAAAGAGACCCAGTACTTC. It translates to CASSEVKTSVKETQYF.

The CDR3 nucleotides are TGTGCCAGCAGCTCGAGACAGGTGTCGGATGGCTACACCTTC. This sequence encodes CASSSRQVSDGYTF. V is TRBV7-8 and J is TRBJ1-2; possible D gene TRBD1, 6 bases. V was trimmed by 4 bases and J by 6 bases, leaving 15 bases between them. From germline, CDR1 is SGHVS and CDR2 FQNEAQ. This CDR3 region has 14 residues.

This sequence joins TRBV15 and TRBJ2-1, with 10 bases matching TRBD2. The CDR3 sequence is 16 residues long. Germline V gene data show CDR1 as LNHNV and CDR2 as YYDKDF (reference sequence). V gave up 0 bases and J gave up 7 bases; unmatched junction bases: 6. CDR3: CATSRDIAGGRNEQFF. Written as DNA, the CDR3 is TGTGCCACCAGCAGAGATATAGCGGGGGGTAGGAATGAGCAGTTCTTC.

The J gene is TRBJ2-3, the V gene TRBV18; TRBD1 is a possible D gene (5 bases). The germline gives CDR1 KGHSH, CDR2 LQKENI. The CDR3 is 14 amino acids. The ends were cut back, 2 bases at V and 3 bases at J, with 9 bases in the middle. The CDR3 is CASSPGANTDTQYF. The CDR3 bases are TGTGCCAGCTCACCAGGGGCGAATACAGATACGCAGTATTTT.

CDR3 in DNA: TGCGCCAGCAGCTTGGGTGGAGAATACGAGCAGTACTTC. Its translation is CASSLGGEYEQYF. The chain has TRBV5-1 and TRBJ2-7; D is unresolved. CDR1 and CDR2 from the germline V gene are SGHRS and YFSETQ. The CDR3 is made up of 13 amino acids. With 0 bases removed from V and 4 bases from J, the gap between germline ends came to 8 bases. Full variable domain (missing parts from reference TRBV5-1 and TRBJ2-7): KAGVTQTPRYLIKTRGQQVTLSCSPISGHRSVSWYQQTPGQGLQFLFEYFSETQRNKGNFPGRFSGRQFSNSRSEMNVSTLELGDSALYLCASSLGGEYEQYFGPGTRLTVT.

The chain joins TRBV11-2 to TRBJ2-7, with no clear D. V was trimmed by 2 bases and J by 5 bases, leaving 7 bases between them. The V gene's germline CDR1 is SGHAT and CDR2 FQNNGV. This CDR3 has 12 amino acids. The CDR3 DNA reads as TGTGCCAGCAGCTTATTGAGGAACGAGCAGTACTTC. This encodes CASSLLRNEQYF. Combining the CDR3 with reference TRBV11-2 and TRBJ2-7 gives the whole variable domain EAGVAQSPRYKIIEKRQSVAFWCNPISGHATLYWYQQILGQGPKLLIQFQNNGVVDDSQLPKDRFSAERLKGVDSTLKIQPAKLEDSAVYLCASSLLRNEQYFGPGTRLTVT.

The genes are TRBV10-1 and TRBJ2-3; perhaps TRBD2 as D (6 bases). The ends were cut back, 2 bases at V and 4 bases at J, with 19 bases in the middle. This CDR3 spans 17 amino acids. Germline CDR1 WNHNN, CDR2 SYGVQD (reference sequence). The DNA for the CDR3 is TGCGCCAGCAGTGAGCCTCAACCACACGCGGGGCCAGATACGCAGTATTTT. It specifies CASSEPQPHAGPDTQYF.

The J gene is TRBJ2-1, the V gene TRBV5-8; weak D call: TRBD2 (5 bases). The CDR3 is 15 residues long. The V gene's germline CDR1 is SGHTS and CDR2 YDEGEE. V lost 0 bases and J lost 0, with 7 bases in between. CDR3 in amino acids: CASSLVRGSYNEQFF. CDR3 nucleotides: TGTGCCAGCAGCTTGGTTCGGGGCTCCTACAATGAGCAGTTCTTC.

The rearrangement uses TRBV10-3 and TRBJ2-7; no firm D call. Germline-derived CDR1 and CDR2 are ENHRY and SYGVKD. This CDR3 has 14 amino acids. Trimming took off 0 bases at V and 3 bases at J, with 9 bases between the two ends. The CDR3 spells CAISESKLDYEQYF. The CDR3 DNA sequence: TGTGCCATCAGTGAGTCGAAATTAGACTACGAGCAGTACTTC.

The rearrangement links TRBV30 to TRBJ1-6; no clear D. Trimming removed 0 bases at V and 6 bases at J, with 3 bases between. Germline V gives CDR1 GTSNPN, CDR2 SVGIG (reference sequence). The CDR3 length is 12 residues. The CDR3 coding sequence is TGTGCCTGGAGTGTCGGTAATTCACCCCTCCACTTT. As protein: CAWSVGNSPLHF.

This clone came up once. V is TRBV6-5 and J is TRBJ1-1; 8 positions agree with TRBD1. CDR1 is MNHEY and CDR2 is SVGAGI in the germline V gene. The junction had 3 bases not matched to a gene; V was cut back by 6 bases and J by 6 bases. CDR3 length equals 12 residues. The CDR3 sequence is CASSRTGSEAFF. CDR3 DNA: TGTGCCAGCAGCAGGACAGGGTCTGAAGCTTTCTTT.

J is TRBJ2-2 and V is TRBV28; 8 nucleotides line up with TRBD1. This CDR3 is 16 amino acids long. V was clipped by 5 bases and J by 6 bases; unmatched bases: 11. Germline V gene sequence: CDR1 MDHEN, CDR2 SYDVKM. The CDR3 reads CASSPLPGQGAGELFF. In DNA, the CDR3 is TGTGCCAGCAGTCCCCTACCCGGACAGGGCGCCGGGGAGCTGTTTTTT.

The rearrangement links TRBV6-6 to TRBJ2-3; 9 nucleotides line up with TRBD1. CDR1 MNHNY and CDR2 SVGAGI come from the germline V gene (reference sequence). This CDR3 spans 15 amino acids. V was clipped by 4 bases and J by 6 bases; unmatched bases: 8. This CDR3 reads CASSSDRTGVDTQYF. The CDR3 DNA follows: TGTGCCAGCAGTTCGGACCGGACAGGGGTGGATACGCAGTATTTT.

Only one count was recorded for this clone. The J gene is TRBJ2-5, the V gene TRBV7-9; 10 bases fit TRBD2. Trimming cost V 4 bases and J 1 base; bases outside gene matches: 6. The CDR3 is 16 amino acids. Looked up from germline, CDR1 is SEHNR and CDR2 is FQNEAQ (reference sequence). CDR3 in amino acids: CASSSYIAGGQETQYF. The CDR3, as DNA: TGTGCCAGCAGCTCCTACATAGCGGGAGGCCAAGAGACCCAGTACTTC.

The rearrangement links TRBV7-9 to TRBJ1-1, with a tentative D call TRBD1 (6 bases). Germline values: CDR1 SEHNR, CDR2 FQNEAQ (reference sequence). The V end was cut by 3 bases, the J end by 8 bases, with 10 bases between. The CDR3 spans 12 residues. The chain's CDR3 is CASSFDRQEAFF. The CDR3 DNA follows: TGTGCCAGCAGCTTCGACAGGCAGGAAGCTTTCTTT.

The J gene is TRBJ1-1, the V gene TRBV10-1; 7 nucleotides align to TRBD1. CDR1 WNHNN and CDR2 SYGVQD come from the germline V gene (reference sequence). J lost 1 base, V lost 9 bases, and 20 bases had no gene match. This CDR3 has 18 residues. CDR3 loop: CARARGRGFSSPNTEAFF. The CDR3 nucleotides read TGCGCCAGGGCCCGTGGCAGGGGGTTTTCCAGCCCGAACACTGAAGCTTTCTTT.

This chain joins TRBV7-9 and TRBJ2-1, with no clear D. This CDR3 region has 11 residues. Germline CDR1 and CDR2: SEHNR and FQNEAQ (reference sequence). With 3 bases removed from V and 8 bases from J, the gap between germline ends came to 5 bases. The CDR3: CASSFSHEQFF. CDR3 sequence (DNA): TGTGCCAGCAGCTTTAGTCATGAGCAGTTCTTC.

J is TRBJ1-1 and V is TRBV7-9, with D hard to call. Germline values: CDR1 SEHNR, CDR2 FQNEAQ (reference sequence). This CDR3 comprises 14 residues. V shed 3 bases and J shed 3 bases, with 11 bases lying between them. CDR3 sequence: CASSFTDLDTEAFF. The CDR3 DNA follows: TGTGCCAGCAGCTTTACCGATTTAGACACTGAAGCTTTCTTT.

A few counts support this clone. The V call is TRBV2, the J call TRBJ2-5; possibly TRBD2 for D (6 bases). In germline, CDR1 is SNHLY, CDR2 FYNNEI. Trimming took off 6 bases at V and 2 bases at J, with 13 bases between the two ends. There are 14 residues in the CDR3. Written as DNA, the CDR3 is TGTGCCAGCAGGGGGGGACCAATTCAAGAGACCCAGTACTTC. It is translated as CASRGGPIQETQYF. Variable domain in full (rest from reference TRBV2 and TRBJ2-5): EPEVTQTPSHQVTQMGQEVILRCVPISNHLYFYWYRQILGQKVEFLVSFYNNEISEKSEIFDDQFSVERPDGSNFTLKIRSTKLEDSAMYFCASRGGPIQETQYFGPGTRLLVL.

This sequence joins TRBV5-6 and TRBJ1-4, with TRBD1 as a possible D gene (6 bases). This CDR3 has 14 residues. The V and J ends lost 4 bases and 12 bases respectively, with 19 bases between them. Germline V gene sequence: CDR1 SGHDT, CDR2 YYEEEE. The DNA of the CDR3 is TGTGCCAGCAGCAGCGGGGGGGCGCGTGGAGAACTGTTTTTT. The encoded protein is CASSSGGARGELFF.

This sequence joins TRBV5-5 and TRBJ1-2, with D perhaps matching TRBD1 (6 bases). From germline, CDR1 is SGHKS and CDR2 YYEKEE (reference sequence). Trimming removed 1 base at V and 2 bases at J, with 9 bases between. CDR3 length equals 14 residues. The CDR3 loop is CASSLYGTNYGYTF. The CDR3 region has the DNA TGTGCCAGCAGCTTGTACGGGACAAACTATGGCTACACCTTC.

The chain links TRBV11-3 to TRBJ1-6; 10 positions match TRBD1. Trimming removed 5 bases from V and 7 bases from J; junction bases left unmatched: 5. The CDR3 covers 15 residues. Looked up from germline, CDR1 is SGHNT and CDR2 is YENEEA. In DNA, the CDR3 is TGTGCCAGCAGCCCTGGGACAGGGGACAATTCACCCCTCCACTTT. Its translation is CASSPGTGDNSPLHF. The complete variable domain, with remaining parts taken from reference TRBV11-3 and TRBJ1-6, reads EAGVVQSPRYKIIEKKQPVAFWCNPISGHNTLYWYLQNLGQGPELLIRYENEEAVDDSQLPKDRFSAERLKGVDSTLKIQPAELGDSAVYLCASSPGTGDNSPLHFGNGTRLTVT.

The V call is TRBV27, the J call TRBJ1-1; 7 bases agree with TRBD1. CDR1 and CDR2 (germline): MNHEY, SMNVEV (reference sequence). The length of the CDR3 is 17 residues. V lost 0 bases to trimming and J lost 4 bases; unmatched junction nucleotides: 11. The CDR3 here is CASSLSGPTGVGTEAFF. The CDR3 region has the DNA TGTGCCAGCAGTTTATCGGGCCCTACAGGGGTGGGCACTGAAGCTTTCTTT.

This clone was seen only a few times. The chain joins TRBV29-1 to TRBJ2-7; TRBD1 matches 8 bases. Germline values: CDR1 SQVTM, CDR2 ANQGSEA. The junction had 7 bases not matched to a gene; V was cut back by 6 bases and J by 3 bases. The CDR3 runs 13 residues. The CDR3 reads CSVAWDRSYEQYF. CDR3 DNA sequence: TGCAGCGTCGCTTGGGACAGGAGCTACGAGCAGTACTTC.

The chain couples TRBV7-6 to TRBJ2-1, with a possible D match to TRBD2 (5 bases). V lost 4 bases to trimming and J lost 9 bases, with 16 bases between them. Germline V gene sequence: CDR1 SGHVS, CDR2 FNYEAQ. CDR3 size: 14 residues. CDR3 sequence (DNA): TGTGCCAGCAGCTCGTCGGGAAATTTTGGTGAGCAGTTCTTC. Amino acid sequence: CASSSSGNFGEQFF.